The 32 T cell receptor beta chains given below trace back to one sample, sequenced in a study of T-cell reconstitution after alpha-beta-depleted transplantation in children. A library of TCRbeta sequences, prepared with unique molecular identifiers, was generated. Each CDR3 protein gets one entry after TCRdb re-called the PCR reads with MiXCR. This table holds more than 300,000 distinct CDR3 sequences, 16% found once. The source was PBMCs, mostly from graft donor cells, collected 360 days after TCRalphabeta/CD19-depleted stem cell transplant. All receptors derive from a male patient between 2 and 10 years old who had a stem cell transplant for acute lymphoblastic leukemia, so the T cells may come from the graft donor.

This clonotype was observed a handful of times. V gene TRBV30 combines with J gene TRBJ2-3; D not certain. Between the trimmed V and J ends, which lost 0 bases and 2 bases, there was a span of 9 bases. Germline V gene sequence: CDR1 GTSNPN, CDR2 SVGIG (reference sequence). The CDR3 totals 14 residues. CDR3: CAWSVYPPTDTQYF. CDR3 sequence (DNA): TGTGCCTGGAGTGTATATCCCCCCACAGATACGCAGTATTTT.

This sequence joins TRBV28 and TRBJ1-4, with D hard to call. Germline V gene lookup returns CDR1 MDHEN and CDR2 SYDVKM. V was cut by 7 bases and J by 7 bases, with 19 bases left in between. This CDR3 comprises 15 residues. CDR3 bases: TGTGCCAGCACCGTGGGGTGGCCGGATGTTGAAAAACTGTTTTTT. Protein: CASTVGWPDVEKLFF.

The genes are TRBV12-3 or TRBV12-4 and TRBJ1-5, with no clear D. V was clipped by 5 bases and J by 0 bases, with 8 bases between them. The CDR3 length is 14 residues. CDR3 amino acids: CASSPPDSNQPQHF. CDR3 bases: TGTGCCAGCAGTCCTCCAGATAGCAATCAGCCCCAGCATTTT.

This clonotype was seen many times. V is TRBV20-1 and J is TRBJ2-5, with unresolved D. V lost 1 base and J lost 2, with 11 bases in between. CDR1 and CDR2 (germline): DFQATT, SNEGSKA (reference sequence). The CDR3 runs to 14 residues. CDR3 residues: CSARVPLGQETQYF. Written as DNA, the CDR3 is TGCAGTGCTAGAGTACCCTTAGGTCAAGAGACCCAGTACTTC.

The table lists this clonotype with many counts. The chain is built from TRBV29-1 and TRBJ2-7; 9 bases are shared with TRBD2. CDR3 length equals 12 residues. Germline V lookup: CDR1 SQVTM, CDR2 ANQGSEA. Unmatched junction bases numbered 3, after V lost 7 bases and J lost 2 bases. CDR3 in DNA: TGCAGCGGGCGGGAGGGCCCCTACGAGCAGTACTTC. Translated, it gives CSGREGPYEQYF.

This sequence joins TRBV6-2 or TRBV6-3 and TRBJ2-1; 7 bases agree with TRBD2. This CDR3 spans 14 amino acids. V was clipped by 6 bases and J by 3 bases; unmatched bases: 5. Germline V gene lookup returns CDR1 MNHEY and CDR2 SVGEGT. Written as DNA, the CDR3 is TGTGCCAGCAGCCCAAGCGGGATCTACAATGAGCAGTTCTTC. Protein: CASSPSGIYNEQFF.

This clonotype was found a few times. The chain's CDR3 is CSVEWAVSEAFF. CDR3 DNA sequence: TGCAGCGTTGAATGGGCAGTGAGTGAAGCTTTCTTT. The chain carries TRBV29-1 and TRBJ1-1, with unresolved D. The CDR3 spans 12 residues. Trimming shortened V by 2 bases and J by 7 bases, and 11 bases separated the two germline ends. Germline values: CDR1 SQVTM, CDR2 ANQGSEA.

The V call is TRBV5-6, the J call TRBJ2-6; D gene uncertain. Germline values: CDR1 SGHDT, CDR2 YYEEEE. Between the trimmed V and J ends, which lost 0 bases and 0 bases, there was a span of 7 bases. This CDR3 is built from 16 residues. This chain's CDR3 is CASSLEGDSGANVLTF. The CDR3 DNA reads TGTGCCAGCAGCTTGGAAGGAGACTCTGGGGCCAACGTCCTGACTTTC.

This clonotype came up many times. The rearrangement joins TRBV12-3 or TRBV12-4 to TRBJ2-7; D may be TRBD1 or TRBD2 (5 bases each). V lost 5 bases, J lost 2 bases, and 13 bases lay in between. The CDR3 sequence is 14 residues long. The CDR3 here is CASSPGTVTYEQYF. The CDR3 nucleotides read TGTGCCAGCAGTCCCGGGACCGTTACCTACGAGCAGTACTTC.

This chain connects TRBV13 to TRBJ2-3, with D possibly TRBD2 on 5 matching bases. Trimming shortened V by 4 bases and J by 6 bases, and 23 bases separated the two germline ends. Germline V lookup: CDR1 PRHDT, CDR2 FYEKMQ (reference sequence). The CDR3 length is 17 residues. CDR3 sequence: CASSSRGAVTLADTQYF. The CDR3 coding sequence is TGTGCCAGCAGCTCCCGTGGAGCGGTCACCCTTGCGGATACGCAGTATTTT.

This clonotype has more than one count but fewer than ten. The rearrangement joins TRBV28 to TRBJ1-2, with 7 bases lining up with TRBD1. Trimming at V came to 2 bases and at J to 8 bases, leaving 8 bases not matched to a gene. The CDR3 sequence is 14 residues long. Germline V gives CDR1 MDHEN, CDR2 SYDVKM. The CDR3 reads CASSLMRQGRGYTF. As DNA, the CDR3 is TGTGCCAGCAGTTTAATGAGACAGGGCAGAGGCTACACCTTC.

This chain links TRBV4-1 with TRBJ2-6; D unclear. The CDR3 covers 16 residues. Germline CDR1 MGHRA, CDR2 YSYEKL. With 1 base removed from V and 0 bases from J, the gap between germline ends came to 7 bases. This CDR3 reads CASSQGRLSGANVLTF. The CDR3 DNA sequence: TGCGCCAGCAGCCAAGGACGGCTCTCTGGGGCCAACGTCCTGACTTTC.

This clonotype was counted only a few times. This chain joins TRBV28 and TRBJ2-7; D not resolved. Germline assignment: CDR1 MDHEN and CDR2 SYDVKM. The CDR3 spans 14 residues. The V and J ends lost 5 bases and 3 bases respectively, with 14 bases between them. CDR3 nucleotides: TGTGCCAGCAGTCCTTTGGTCGGAGTCTACGAGCAGTACTTC. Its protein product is CASSPLVGVYEQYF.

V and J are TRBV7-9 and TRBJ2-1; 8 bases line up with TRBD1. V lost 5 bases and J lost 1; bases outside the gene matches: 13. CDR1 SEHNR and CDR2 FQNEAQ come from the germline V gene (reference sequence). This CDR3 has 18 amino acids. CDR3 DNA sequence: TGTGCCAGCAGCCCTAGGGTCGCCGGGACAGGTTCCTACAATGAGCAGTTCTTC. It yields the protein CASSPRVAGTGSYNEQFF.

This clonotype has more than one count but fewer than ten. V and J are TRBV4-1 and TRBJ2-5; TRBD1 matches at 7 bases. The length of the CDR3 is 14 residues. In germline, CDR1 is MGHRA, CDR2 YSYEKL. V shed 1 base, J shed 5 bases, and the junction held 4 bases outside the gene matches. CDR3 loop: CASSQGQGTETQYF. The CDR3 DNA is TGCGCCAGCAGCCAAGGACAGGGCACCGAGACCCAGTACTTC.

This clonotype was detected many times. CDR3 DNA sequence: TGCGCCAGCAGCCGACCCACTAGCGGAAGCACAGATACGCAGTATTTT. This translates into CASSRPTSGSTDTQYF. This chain links TRBV5-1 with TRBJ2-3; 8 bases align to TRBD2. Germline-derived CDR1 and CDR2 are SGHRS and YFSETQ. J was trimmed by 0 bases and V by 4 bases; bases with no gene match: 7. The CDR3 is made up of 16 amino acids.

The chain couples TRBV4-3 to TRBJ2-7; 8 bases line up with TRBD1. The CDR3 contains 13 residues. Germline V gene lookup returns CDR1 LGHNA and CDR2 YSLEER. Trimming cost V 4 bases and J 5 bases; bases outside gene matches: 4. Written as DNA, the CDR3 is TGCGCCAGCAGCCCCCAGGGGGCCCACGAGCAGTACTTC. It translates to CASSPQGAHEQYF.

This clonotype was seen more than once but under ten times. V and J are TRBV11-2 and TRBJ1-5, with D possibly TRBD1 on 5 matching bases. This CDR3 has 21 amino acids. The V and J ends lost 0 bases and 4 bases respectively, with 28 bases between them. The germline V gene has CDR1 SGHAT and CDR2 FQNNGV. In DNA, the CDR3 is TGTGCCAGCAGCTTAGATTTTCTCCGCGCGATGGGGGGGGATTGGAATCAGCCCCAGCATTTT. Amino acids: CASSLDFLRAMGGDWNQPQHF.

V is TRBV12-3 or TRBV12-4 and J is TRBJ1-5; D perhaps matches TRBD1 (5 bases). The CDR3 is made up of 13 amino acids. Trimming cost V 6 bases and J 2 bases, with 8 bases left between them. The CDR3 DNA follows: TGTGCCAGCAGGGGGGACGGCAATCAGCCCCAGCATTTT. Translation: CASRGDGNQPQHF.

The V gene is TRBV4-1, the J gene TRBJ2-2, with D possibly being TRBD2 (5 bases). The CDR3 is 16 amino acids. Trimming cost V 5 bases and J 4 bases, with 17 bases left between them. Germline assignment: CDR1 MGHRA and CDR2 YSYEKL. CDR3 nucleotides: TGCGCCAGCAGCGAATTGAGGGTTATGGCCACCGGGGAGCTGTTTTTT. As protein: CASSELRVMATGELFF.

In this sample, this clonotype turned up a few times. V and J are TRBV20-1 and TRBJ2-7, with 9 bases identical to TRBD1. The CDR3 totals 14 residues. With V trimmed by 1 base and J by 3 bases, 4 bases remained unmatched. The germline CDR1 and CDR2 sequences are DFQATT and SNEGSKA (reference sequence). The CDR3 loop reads CSARGWDRDYEQYF. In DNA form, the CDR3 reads TGCAGTGCTAGAGGGTGGGACAGGGACTACGAGCAGTACTTC.

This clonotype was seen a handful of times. As DNA, the CDR3 is TGTGCCAGCAGTTTTGTTGAGAGGTTCTACGAGCAGTACTTC. Its translation: CASSFVERFYEQYF. This chain joins TRBV28 and TRBJ2-7; D ambiguous. V shed 3 bases and J shed 3 bases, with 12 bases lying between them. Germline CDR1 is MDHEN and CDR2 is SYDVKM. The CDR3 runs 14 residues. Supplemented by reference TRBV28 and TRBJ2-7, the full variable domain reads DVKVTQSSRYLVKRTGEKVFLECVQDMDHENMFWYRQDPGLGLRLIYFSYDVKMKEKGDIPEGYSVSREKKERFSLILESASTNQTSMYLCASSFVERFYEQYFGPGTRLTVT.

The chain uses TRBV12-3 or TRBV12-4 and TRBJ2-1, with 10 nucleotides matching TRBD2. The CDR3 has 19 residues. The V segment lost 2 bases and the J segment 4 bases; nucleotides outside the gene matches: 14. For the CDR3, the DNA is TGTGCCAGCAGTTTATGGGCTAGCGGGAGATCGGGACAGTACAATGAGCAGTTCTTC. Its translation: CASSLWASGRSGQYNEQFF.

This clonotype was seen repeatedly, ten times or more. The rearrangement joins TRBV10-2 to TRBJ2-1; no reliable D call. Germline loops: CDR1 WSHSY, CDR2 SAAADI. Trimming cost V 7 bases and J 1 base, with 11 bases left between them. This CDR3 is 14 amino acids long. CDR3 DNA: TGCGCCAGCACGGAGTCCCGATCCTACAATGAGCAGTTCTTC. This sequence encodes CASTESRSYNEQFF.

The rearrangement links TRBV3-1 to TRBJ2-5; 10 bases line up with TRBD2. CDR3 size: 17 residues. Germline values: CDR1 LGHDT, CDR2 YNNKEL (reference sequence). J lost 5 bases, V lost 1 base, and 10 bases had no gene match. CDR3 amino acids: CASSQAPGLARGETQYF. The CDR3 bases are TGTGCCAGCAGCCAAGCCCCGGGACTAGCGAGAGGGGAGACCCAGTACTTC.

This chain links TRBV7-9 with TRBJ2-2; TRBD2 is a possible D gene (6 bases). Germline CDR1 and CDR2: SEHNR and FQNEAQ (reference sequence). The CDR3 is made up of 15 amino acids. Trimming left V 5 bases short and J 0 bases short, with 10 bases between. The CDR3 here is CASSRSGTNTGELFF. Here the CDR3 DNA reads TGTGCCAGCAGCCGTAGCGGAACGAACACCGGGGAGCTGTTTTTT. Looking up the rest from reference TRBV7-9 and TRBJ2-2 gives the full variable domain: DTGVSQNPRHKITKRGQNVTFRCDPISEHNRLYWYRQTLGQGPEFLTYFQNEAQLEKSRLLSDRFSAERPKGSFSTLEIQRTEQGDSAMYLCASSRSGTNTGELFFGEGSRLTVL.

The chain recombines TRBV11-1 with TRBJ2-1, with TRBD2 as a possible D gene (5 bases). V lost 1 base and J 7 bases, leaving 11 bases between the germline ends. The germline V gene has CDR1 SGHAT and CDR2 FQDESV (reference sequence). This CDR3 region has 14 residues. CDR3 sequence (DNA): TGTGCCAGCAGCTTAGGTAGGACGGGGAATGAGCAGTTCTTC. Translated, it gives CASSLGRTGNEQFF.

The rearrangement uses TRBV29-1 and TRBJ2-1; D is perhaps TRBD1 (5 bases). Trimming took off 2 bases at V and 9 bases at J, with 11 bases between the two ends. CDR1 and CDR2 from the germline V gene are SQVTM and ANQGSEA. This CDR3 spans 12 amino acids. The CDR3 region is CSVERRGAEQFF. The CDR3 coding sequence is TGCAGCGTTGAAAGGCGTGGGGCTGAGCAGTTCTTC.

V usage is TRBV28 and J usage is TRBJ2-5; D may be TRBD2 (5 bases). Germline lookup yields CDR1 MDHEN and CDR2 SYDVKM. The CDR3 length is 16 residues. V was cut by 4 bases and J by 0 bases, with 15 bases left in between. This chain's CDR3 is CASSSSTKRYQETQYF. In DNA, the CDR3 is TGTGCCAGCAGTTCGTCGACTAAGCGGTACCAAGAGACCCAGTACTTC.

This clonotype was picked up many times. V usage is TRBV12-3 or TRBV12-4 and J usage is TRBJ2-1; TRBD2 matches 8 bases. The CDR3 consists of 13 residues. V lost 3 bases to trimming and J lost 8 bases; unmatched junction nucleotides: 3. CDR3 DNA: TGTGCCAGCAGTTTTGGACTAGCTGATGAGCAGTTCTTC. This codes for CASSFGLADEQFF.

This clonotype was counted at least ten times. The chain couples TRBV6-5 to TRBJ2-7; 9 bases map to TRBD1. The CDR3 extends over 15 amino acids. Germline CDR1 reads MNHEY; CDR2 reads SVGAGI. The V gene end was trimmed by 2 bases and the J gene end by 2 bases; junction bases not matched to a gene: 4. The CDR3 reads CASSYGTGIAYEQYF. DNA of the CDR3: TGTGCCAGCAGTTACGGGACAGGGATAGCCTACGAGCAGTACTTC.

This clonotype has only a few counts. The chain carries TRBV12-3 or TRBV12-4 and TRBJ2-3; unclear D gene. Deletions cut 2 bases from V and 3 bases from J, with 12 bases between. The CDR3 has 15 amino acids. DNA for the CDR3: TGTGCCAGCAGTTTAAGGGTGCGGTTAACAGATACGCAGTATTTT. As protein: CASSLRVRLTDTQYF.